The clone carrying this T cell receptor beta chain was seen only a few times. This CDR3 spans 14 amino acids. J lost 5 bases, V lost 4 bases, and 7 bases had no gene match. The germline V gene encodes CDR1 SGHKS and CDR2 YYEKEE (reference sequence). These data originate in a study of blood T cells in healthy people across ages. A second PCR of roughly 7 to 11 cycles used a sample-barcoded 5' primer and a J-beta primer mix. TCRdb independently ran MiXCR on the 5' RACE reads; one entry per CDR3 protein. Of some 1.4 million distinct CDR3 sequences listed, around two fifths are singletons. Sequencing was performed on blood. The chain carries TRBV5-5 and TRBJ2-5; 8 nucleotides agree with TRBD2. This clonotype was obtained from a woman aged 18-35 years in good health. CDR3 loop: CASSTGLASETQYF. CDR3 DNA sequence: TGTGCCAGCAGCACTGGACTAGCTAGCGAGACCCAGTACTTC. Full variable domain (rest looked up from reference TRBV5-5 and TRBJ2-5): DAGVTQSPTHLIKTRGQQVTLRCSPISGHKSVSWYQQVLGQGPQFIFQYYEKEERGRGNFPDRFSARQFPNYSSELNVNALLLGDSALYLCASSTGLASETQYFGPGTRLLVL.